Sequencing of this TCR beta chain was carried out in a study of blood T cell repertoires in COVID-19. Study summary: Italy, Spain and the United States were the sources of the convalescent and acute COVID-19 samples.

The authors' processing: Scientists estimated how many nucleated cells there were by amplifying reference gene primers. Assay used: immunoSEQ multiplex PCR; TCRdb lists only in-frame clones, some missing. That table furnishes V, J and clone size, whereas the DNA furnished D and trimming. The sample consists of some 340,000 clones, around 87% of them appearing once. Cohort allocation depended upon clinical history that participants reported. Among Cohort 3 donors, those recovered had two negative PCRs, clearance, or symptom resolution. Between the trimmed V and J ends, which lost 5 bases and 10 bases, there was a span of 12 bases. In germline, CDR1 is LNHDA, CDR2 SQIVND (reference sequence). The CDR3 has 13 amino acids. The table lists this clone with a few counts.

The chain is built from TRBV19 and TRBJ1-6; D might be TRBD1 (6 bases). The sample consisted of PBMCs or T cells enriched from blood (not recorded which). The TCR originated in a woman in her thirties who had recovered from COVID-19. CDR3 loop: CASSVQGGSPLHF. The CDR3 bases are TGTGCCAGTAGTGTACAGGGTGGGTCACCCCTCCACTTT.